The 9 T cell receptor beta chains below come from one sample, sequenced in a study of tumor-infiltrating lymphocytes in primary liver carcinoma. cDNA specific to TCR beta was made from 450 to 650 ng of total RNA, with a constant-region primer employed for priming. Three-round nested multiplex PCR performed with slightly modified ARM-PCR produced the TCR beta libraries. Running around 10 cycles apiece, the first two PCR rounds relied on TRBV1-TRBV30 forward primers together with a C-beta reverse primer. TCRdb used MiXCR to reprocess the multiplex PCR reads, holding one entry per CDR3 protein. The profile shows fewer than 150,000 distinct CDR3 sequences, around two thirds of them singletons. Taking about 19-31 mg of unsorted bulk tissue, the authors co-extracted RNA and DNA. Sequencing was done on a sample of liver tumor tissue from sampling region 1. Subset meaning: tumor region T1, superior pole. These receptors were obtained from a woman between 55 and 75 years old with primary liver carcinoma and hepatitis B virus infection.

This clonotype appeared a single time. Its ends do not fully match the called genes, so a read error is possible. The gene calls are TRBV29-1 and TRBJ2-2; tentatively, D is TRBD2 (5 bases). CDR1 and CDR2 (germline): SQVTM, ANQGSEA. CDR3 size: 15 residues. The CDR3, as DNA: TGCAGCGTCCGCGGGCTAGAGGGAGTGGCCGGGGAGCTCTTTTTT. Its protein product is CSVRGLEGVAGELFF.

This clonotype was observed at least ten times. J is TRBJ2-6 and V is TRBV6-5; TRBD1 matches 7 bases. Per the germline V gene, CDR1 is MNHEY and CDR2 is SVGAGI. The J segment lost 2 bases and the V segment lost 6 bases, leaving 7 bases of the junction unmatched. The CDR3 has 16 residues. The CDR3 here is CASRGTVEAGANVLTF. The CDR3, as DNA: TGTGCCAGCAGGGGGACAGTGGAGGCTGGGGCCAACGTCCTGACTTTC.

For this clonotype: This clone may be a read error of a much larger clone one base away. This chain uses TRBV11-2 with TRBJ2-7; the match to TRBD2 covers 11 bases. From germline, CDR1 is SGHAT and CDR2 FQNNGV. The CDR3 loop spans 15 amino acids. The CDR3 nucleotides are TGTGCCAGCAGCTCAGATCCTAGCGGGAGGAACGAGCGGTACTTC. Protein sequence: CASSSDPSGRNERYF.

As to this clonotype: The junction departs from the called germline gene at one end, perhaps through a read error. The chain couples TRBV29-1 to TRBJ2-1; 10 bases map to TRBD2. Per the germline V gene, CDR1 is SQVTM and CDR2 is ANQGSEA. The CDR3 length is 17 residues. CDR3 nucleotides: TGCAGGGTTGAATGGATGTCGGCTAGCGGGAGTTTGGATGGGCAGTTCTTC. Translated, it gives CRVEWMSASGSLDGQFF.

As concerns this clonotype: The conserved phenylalanine or tryptophan normally closing the CDR3 is absent here, so this likely arose from a read error. The chain links TRBV11-3 to TRBJ2-7; 8 nucleotides agree with TRBD1. V shed 5 bases and J 3 bases; nucleotides not matched to a gene: 9. The germline V gene encodes CDR1 SGHNT and CDR2 YENEEA. This CDR3 comprises 15 residues. DNA of the CDR3: TGTGCCAGCAGCGCCGGGGCAGGGGGCAACTACGAGCAGTACTAC. It translates to CASSAGAGGNYEQYY.

About this clonotype: A single base separates this from a much larger clone, so it may be a read error. The rearrangement joins TRBV4-1 to TRBJ2-1; possible D gene TRBD1, 7 bases. Germline CDR1 MGHRA, CDR2 YSYEKL. The CDR3 is 17 amino acids. The CDR3 sequence is CASCQDKGDSWEDEQFF. CDR3 in DNA: TGCGCCAGCTGCCAAGATAAGGGGGACAGCTGGGAGGATGAGCAGTTCTTC.

For this clonotype: This may be a read error: a much more frequent sequence differs by one nucleotide. The CDR3: CSGKGLGEKADTQYF. The CDR3 DNA reads as TGCAGCGGAAAAGGACTGGGGGAGAAAGCAGATACGCAGTATTTT. The chain recombines TRBV29-1 with TRBJ2-3; the D gene could be TRBD1 or TRBD2 (5 bases each). The CDR3 is 15 amino acids. Trimming pared 7 bases from V and 4 bases from J, leaving 21 bases between. Germline V gene lookup returns CDR1 SQVTM and CDR2 ANQGSEA.

As regards this clonotype: A read error may explain this, as a much larger clone is one base away. The V gene is TRBV4-1, the J gene TRBJ2-7; D call uncertain. Germline V lookup: CDR1 MGHRA, CDR2 YSYEKL. Deletions cut 3 bases from V and 3 bases from J, with 9 bases between. CDR3 length equals 13 residues. The CDR3 region has the DNA TGCGCCAGCAGCCACGCGCAGAGCTACGAGCAGTACTTC. This gives the protein CASSHAQSYEQYF.

This clonotype was picked up one time. Since no conserved phenylalanine or tryptophan closes the CDR3, a read error is the likely cause. The chain is built from TRBV11-2 and TRBJ2-7; the D gene is possibly TRBD2 (6 bases). Germline CDR1 is SGHAT and CDR2 is FQNNGV. The CDR3 loop spans 14 amino acids. CDR3 amino acids: CASSLDIGRREQYI. CDR3 coding DNA: TGTGCCAGTAGCTTAGATATCGGGAGAAGGGAGCAGTACATC.